This T cell receptor (beta chain) is drawn from a study of T cell changes during pregnancy in multiple sclerosis. There are 16 residues in the CDR3. V was pared by 1 base and J by 6 bases, with 18 bases between. Germline V gene sequence: CDR1 MDHEN, CDR2 SYDVKM. Repertoires were generated with immunoSEQ multiplex PCR, while TCRdb's copy carries only in-frame clones and drops some. The repertoire holds around 38,000 clones, with 90% to 95% as singletons. This chain joins TRBV28 and TRBJ1-2; D uncertain. The clonotype originates from a female donor with multiple sclerosis, enrolled in a pregnancy study. The sequencing used CD8+ T cells from peripheral blood mononuclear cells, collected in the second trimester of pregnancy. The CDR3 DNA is TGTGCCAGCAGTTTATCGTTGGGTGGAGAGGTTGATGGCTACACCTTC. Its translation is CASSLSLGGEVDGYTF.